This T cell receptor beta chain was identified in a study of identical twins. The CDR3 extends over 16 amino acids. Trimming removed 0 bases at V and 4 bases at J, with 13 bases between. Germline V CDR1 and CDR2: SGHDN, FVKESK. MiXCR, applied by TCRdb to the 5' RACE reads, yields one record per CDR3 protein. The sample has 640,000 or so distinct CDR3 sequences; around 6.1% are singletons. This clonotype was counted at least ten times. The sample taken for sequencing was naive T cells sorted from blood. The sequence was collected from a man between 18 and 35 years old in good health. V usage is TRBV14 and J usage is TRBJ2-1; D might be TRBD1 or TRBD2, each matching 5 bases. This chain's CDR3 is CASSQDSGAKYNEQFF. Here the CDR3 DNA reads TGTGCCAGCAGCCAAGACTCCGGGGCTAAGTACAATGAGCAGTTCTTC.